This T cell receptor beta chain derives from a study of CXCR3-negative and CXCR3-positive naive CD8 T cells. Preparation of TRB cDNA libraries relied on 5' RACE carrying UMI labels. Following a re-call of the 5' RACE reads, TCRdb has one entry per CDR3 protein and lacks DNA. This table holds roughly 50,000 distinct CDR3 sequences. Concerning this clonotype: The antigen remains undetermined.

Naive CD8+ T cells displayed a CD45RO-CCR7+CD27+CD95- phenotype. The germline gives CDR1 MNHEY, CDR2 SVGAGI. The CDR3 is 15 residues long. Study-wide points: More hydrophobic TRB CDR3s occurred in CXCR3-positive than in CXCR3-negative naive cells. Naive subsets did not differ in surface CD5, and the authors estimated TCR strength using properties of the TRB CDR3.

The chain links TRBV6-5 to TRBJ1-1; TCRdb picks TRBD1, but there is no DNA to check that call. The origin of this receptor is a human donor in good health. Some clones in this sample may be carry-over from other donors' samples. Material for sequencing was naive CXCR3+ CD8+ T cells from blood. Noted subset: CD45RO-CCR7+CD27+CD95- naive CD8+ T cells expressing CXCR3 (TNR3+). The CDR3 sequence is CASSYSGRGNTEAFF.